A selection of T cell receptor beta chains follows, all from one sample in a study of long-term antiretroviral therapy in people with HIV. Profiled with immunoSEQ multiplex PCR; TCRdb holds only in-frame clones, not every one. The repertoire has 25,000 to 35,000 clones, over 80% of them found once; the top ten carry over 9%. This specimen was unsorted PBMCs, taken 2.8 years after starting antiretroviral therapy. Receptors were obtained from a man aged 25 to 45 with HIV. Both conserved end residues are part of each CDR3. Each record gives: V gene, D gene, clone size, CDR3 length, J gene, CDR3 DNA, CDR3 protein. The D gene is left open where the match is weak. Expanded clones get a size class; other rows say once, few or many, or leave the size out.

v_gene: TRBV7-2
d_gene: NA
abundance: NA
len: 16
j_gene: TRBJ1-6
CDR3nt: TGTGCCAGCAGCTTAGGGTCCCCGGGAGATAATTCACCCCTCCACTTT
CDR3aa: CASSLGSPGDNSPLHF

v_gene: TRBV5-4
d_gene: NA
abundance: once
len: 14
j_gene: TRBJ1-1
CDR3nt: TGTGCCAGCAGCTTGGGGACACGAGTTGGAGAAGCTTTCTTT
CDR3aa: CASSLGTRVGEAFF

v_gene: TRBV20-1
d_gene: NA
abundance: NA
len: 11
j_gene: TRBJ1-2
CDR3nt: TGCAGTGCTAGACAGGGGTATGGCTACACCTTC
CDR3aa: CSARQGYGYTF

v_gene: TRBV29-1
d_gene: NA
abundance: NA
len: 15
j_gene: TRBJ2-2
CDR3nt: TGCAGCGTTGAGGCCCGAGGGAGAACAACCGGGGAGCTGTTTTTT
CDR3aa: CSVEARGRTTGELFF

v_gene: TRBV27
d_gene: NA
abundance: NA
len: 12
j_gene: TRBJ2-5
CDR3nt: TGTGCCAGTTCTCCGGCGTGGGGGGCCCAGTACTTC
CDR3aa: CASSPAWGAQYF

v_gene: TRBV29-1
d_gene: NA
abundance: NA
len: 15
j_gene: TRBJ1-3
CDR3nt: TGCAGCGTTGGCATGCCCGCTCCATCTGGAAACACCATATATTTT
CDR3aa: CSVGMPAPSGNTIYF

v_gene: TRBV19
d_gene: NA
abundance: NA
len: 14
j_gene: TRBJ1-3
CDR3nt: TGTGCCAGTAGTATGGGGAGCTCTGGAAACACCATATATTTT
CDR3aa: CASSMGSSGNTIYF

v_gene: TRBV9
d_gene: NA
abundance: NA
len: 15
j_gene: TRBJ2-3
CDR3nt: TGTGCCAGCAGCCCTGGGGGGACTAGCACAGATACGCAGTATTTT
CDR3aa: CASSPGGTSTDTQYF

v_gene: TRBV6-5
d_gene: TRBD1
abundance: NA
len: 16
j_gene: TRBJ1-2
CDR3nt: TGTGCCAGCAGTTACTCGAGGACAGGGGGCAGCTATGGCTACACCTTC
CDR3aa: CASSYSRTGGSYGYTF

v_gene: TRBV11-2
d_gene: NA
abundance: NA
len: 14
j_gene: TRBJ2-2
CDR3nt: TGTGCCAGCAGCTTAGACCCTCCCACCGGGGAGCTGTTTTTT
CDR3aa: CASSLDPPTGELFF

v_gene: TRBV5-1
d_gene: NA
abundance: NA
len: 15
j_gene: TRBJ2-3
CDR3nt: TGCGCCAGCAGCTTGGCTCGTGCTAGGGCAGATACGCAGTATTTT
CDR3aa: CASSLARARADTQYF

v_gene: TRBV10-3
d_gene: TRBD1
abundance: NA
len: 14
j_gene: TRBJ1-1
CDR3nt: TGTGCCATCAGTCAACAGGGGGCAAACACTGAAGCTTTCTTT
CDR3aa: CAISQQGANTEAFF

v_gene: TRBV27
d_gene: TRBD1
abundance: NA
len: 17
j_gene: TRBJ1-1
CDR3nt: TGTGCCAGCAGTTCCCCACGAAGACAGGGTAGGAACACTGAAGCTTTCTTT
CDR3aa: CASSSPRRQGRNTEAFF

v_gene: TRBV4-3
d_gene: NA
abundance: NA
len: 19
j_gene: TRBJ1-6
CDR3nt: TGCGCCAGCAGCCAAGTCATCGGGCCGTCCGGGGGCAGTGATTCACCCCTCCACTTT
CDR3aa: CASSQVIGPSGGSDSPLHF

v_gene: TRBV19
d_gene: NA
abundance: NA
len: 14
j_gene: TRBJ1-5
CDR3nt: TGTGCCAGTAGTATCAGCAGGCAAAATCAGCCCCAGCATTTT
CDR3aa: CASSISRQNQPQHF

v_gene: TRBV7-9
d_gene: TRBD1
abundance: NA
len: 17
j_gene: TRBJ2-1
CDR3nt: TGTGCCAGCAGCCGGGACAGGGCCCCTCCTCGATACAATGAGCAGTTCTTC
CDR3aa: CASSRDRAPPRYNEQFF

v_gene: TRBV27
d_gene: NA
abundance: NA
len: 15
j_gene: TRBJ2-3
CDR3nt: TGTGCCAGCAGTTTATCAGGGCTAGCCGCAGATACGCAGTATTTT
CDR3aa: CASSLSGLAADTQYF

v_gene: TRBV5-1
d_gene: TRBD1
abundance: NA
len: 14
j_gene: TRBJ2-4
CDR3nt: TGCGCCAGCAGCATCGGGACAGTTGGGAACATTCAGTACTTC
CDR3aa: CASSIGTVGNIQYF

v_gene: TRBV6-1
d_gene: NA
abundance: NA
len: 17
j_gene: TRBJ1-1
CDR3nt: TGTGCCAGCAGTGAAACGGGGCTGGGGGGATTGAACACTGAAGCTTTCTTT
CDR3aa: CASSETGLGGLNTEAFF

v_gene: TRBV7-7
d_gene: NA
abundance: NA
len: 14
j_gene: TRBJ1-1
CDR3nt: TGTGCCAGCAGCCCGACCCGCCTCAGCACTGAAGCTTTCTTT
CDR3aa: CASSPTRLSTEAFF

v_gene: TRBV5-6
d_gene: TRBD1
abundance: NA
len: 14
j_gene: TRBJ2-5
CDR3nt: TGTGCCAGCAGCTTGGAGACAGGGGAAGAGACCCAGTACTTC
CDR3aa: CASSLETGEETQYF

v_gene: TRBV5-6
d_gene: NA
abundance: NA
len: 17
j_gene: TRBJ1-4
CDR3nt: TGTGCCAGCAGCAAAACCGGGACCCCTGCAACTAATGAAAAACTGTTTTTT
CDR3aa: CASSKTGTPATNEKLFF

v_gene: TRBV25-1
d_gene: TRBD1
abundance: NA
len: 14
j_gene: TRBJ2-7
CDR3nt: TGTGCCAGCAGTGTAGGGACAGGGGAGTACGAGCAGTACTTC
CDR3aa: CASSVGTGEYEQYF

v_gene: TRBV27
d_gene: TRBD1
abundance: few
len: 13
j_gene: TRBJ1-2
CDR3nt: TGTGCCAGCAGTTTTTCCGGGACAGGGGGCTACACCTTC
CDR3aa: CASSFSGTGGYTF

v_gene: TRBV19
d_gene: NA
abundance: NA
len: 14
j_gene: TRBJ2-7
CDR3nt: TGTGCCAGTAGTATTGCTCGGGGTTCCTACGAGCAGTACTTC
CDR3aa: CASSIARGSYEQYF

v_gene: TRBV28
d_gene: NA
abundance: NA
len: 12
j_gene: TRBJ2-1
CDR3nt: TGTGCCAGCAGTTCAGGGTTTCGTGAGCAGTTCTTC
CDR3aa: CASSSGFREQFF

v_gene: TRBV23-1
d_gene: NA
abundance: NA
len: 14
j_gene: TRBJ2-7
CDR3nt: TGCGCCAGCAGTCAATACATCAGTAAATCCGAGCAGTACTTC
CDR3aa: CASSQYISKSEQYF

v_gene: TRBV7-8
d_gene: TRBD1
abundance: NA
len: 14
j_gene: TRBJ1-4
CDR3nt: TGTGCCAGCAGCCAGGGGGCAACTAATGAAAAACTGTTTTTT
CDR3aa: CASSQGATNEKLFF

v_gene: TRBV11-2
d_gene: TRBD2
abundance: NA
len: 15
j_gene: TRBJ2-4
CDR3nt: TGTGCCAGCAGCTTTTTATCAAGGACTAGCGGGATTCAGTACTTC
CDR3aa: CASSFLSRTSGIQYF

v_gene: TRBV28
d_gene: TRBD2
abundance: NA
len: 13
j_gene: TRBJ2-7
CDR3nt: TGTGCCAGCATAGCGGGGGCTTCCTACGAGCAGTACTTC
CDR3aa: CASIAGASYEQYF

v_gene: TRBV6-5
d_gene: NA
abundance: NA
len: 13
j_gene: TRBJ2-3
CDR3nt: TGTGCCAGCAGTCCGCCCCATACAGATACGCAGTATTTT
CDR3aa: CASSPPHTDTQYF

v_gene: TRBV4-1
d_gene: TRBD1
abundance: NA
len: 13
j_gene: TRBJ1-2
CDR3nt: TGCGCCAGCAGCCGACAGGGACTCTATGGCTACACCTTC
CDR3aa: CASSRQGLYGYTF

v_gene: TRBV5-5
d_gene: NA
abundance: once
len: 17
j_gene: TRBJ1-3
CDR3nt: TGTGCCAGCAGCTTGGCCGGAAGGCCGAGCTCTGGAAACACCATATATTTT
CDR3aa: CASSLAGRPSSGNTIYF

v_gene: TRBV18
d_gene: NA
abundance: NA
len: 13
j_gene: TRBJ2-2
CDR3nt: TGTGCCAGCTCACAGACCAGCGCCGGGGAGCTGTTTTTT
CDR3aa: CASSQTSAGELFF

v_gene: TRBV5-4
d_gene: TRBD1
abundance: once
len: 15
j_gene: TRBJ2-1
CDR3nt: TGTGCCAGCAGTTCATGGGACAGGGCGAACAATGAGCAGTTCTTC
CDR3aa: CASSSWDRANNEQFF

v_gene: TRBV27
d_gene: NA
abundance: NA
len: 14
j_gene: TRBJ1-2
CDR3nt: TGTGCCAGCAGTTTAGACAGGTTGAGCTATGGCTACACCTTC
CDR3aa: CASSLDRLSYGYTF

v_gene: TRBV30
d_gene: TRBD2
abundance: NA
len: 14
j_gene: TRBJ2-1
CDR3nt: TGTGCCTGGAGTAGCGGGGGGCTGAGGAATGAGCAGTTCTTC
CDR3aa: CAWSSGGLRNEQFF

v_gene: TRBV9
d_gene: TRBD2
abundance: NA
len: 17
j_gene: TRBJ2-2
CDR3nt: TGTGCCAGCAGCGTAGATGGGGGAGGGCCTTCGGCCGGGGAGCTGTTTTTT
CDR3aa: CASSVDGGGPSAGELFF

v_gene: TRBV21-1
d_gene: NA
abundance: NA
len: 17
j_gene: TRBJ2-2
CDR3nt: TGTGCCAGCAAGTGGACTAGCGGGAGGGTAGAGACCGGGGAGCTGTTTTTT
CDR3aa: CASKWTSGRVETGELFF

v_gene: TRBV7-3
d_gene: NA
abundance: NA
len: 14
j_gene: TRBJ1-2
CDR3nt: TGTGCCAGCAGCTCACAGGGTGGGGACTATGGCTACACCTTC
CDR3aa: CASSSQGGDYGYTF

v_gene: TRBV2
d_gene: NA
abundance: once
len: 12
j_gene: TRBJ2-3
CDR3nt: TGTGCCAGCAGTTCGGAGGGTGATACGCAGTATTTT
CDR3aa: CASSSEGDTQYF

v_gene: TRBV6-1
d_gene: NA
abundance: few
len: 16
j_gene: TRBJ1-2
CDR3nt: TGTGCCAGCAGTGAAGCGCTTCCAAGGGTCAACTATGGCTACACCTTC
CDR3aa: CASSEALPRVNYGYTF

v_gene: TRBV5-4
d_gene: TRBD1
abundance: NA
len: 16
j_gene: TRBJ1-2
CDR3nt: TGTGCCAGCAGCTCCCAAGCAGGGACAGCGGTGGATGGCTACACCTTC
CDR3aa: CASSSQAGTAVDGYTF

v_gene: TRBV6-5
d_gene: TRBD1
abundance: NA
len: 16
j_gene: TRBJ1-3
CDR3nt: TGTGCCAGCAGTTACTCCGGGACAGGGGTTGGAAACACCATATATTTT
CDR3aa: CASSYSGTGVGNTIYF

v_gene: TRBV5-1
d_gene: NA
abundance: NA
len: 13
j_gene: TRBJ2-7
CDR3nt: TGCGCCAGCAGCTTGGCGGTCGGGACCGAGCAGTACTTC
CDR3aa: CASSLAVGTEQYF

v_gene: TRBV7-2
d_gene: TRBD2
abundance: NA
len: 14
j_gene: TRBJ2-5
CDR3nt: TGTGCCTCCGAAGGACTAGCGGGAGTCGAGACCCAGTACTTC
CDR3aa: CASEGLAGVETQYF

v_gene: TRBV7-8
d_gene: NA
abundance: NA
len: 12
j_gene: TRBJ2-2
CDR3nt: TGTGCCAGCGGCCCTGTTGAGGGGGAGCTGTTTTTT
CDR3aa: CASGPVEGELFF

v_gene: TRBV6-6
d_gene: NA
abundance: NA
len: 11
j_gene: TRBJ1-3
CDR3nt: TGTGCCAGCAACCTAGGCAACACCATATATTTT
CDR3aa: CASNLGNTIYF